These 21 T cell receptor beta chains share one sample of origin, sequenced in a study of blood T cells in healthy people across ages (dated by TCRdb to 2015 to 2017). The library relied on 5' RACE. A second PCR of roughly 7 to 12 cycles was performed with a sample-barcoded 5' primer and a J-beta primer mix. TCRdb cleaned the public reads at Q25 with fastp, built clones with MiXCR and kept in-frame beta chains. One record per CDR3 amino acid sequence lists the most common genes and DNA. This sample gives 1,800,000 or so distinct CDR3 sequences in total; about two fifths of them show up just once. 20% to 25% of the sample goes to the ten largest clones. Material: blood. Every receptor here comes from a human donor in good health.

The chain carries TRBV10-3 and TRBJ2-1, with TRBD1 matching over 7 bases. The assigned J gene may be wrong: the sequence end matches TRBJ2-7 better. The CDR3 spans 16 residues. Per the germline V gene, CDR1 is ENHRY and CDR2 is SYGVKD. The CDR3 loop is CAISESTGAQYNEQYF. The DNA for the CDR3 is TGTGCCATCAGTGAGTCAACAGGGGCCCAGTACAATGAGCAGTACTTC.

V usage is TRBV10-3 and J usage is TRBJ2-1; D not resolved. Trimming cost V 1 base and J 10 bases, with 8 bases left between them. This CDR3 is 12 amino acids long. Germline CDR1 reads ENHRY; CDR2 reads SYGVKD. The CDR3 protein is CAISEYDSEQFF. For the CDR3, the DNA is TGTGCCATCAGTGAGTACGACTCCGAGCAGTTCTTC.

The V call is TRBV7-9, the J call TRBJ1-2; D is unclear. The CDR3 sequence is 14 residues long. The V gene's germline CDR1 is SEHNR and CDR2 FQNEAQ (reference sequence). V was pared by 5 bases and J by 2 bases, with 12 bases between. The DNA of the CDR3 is TGTGCCAGCAGCGCCCCGGGTCGGAACTATGGCTACACCTTC. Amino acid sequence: CASSAPGRNYGYTF.

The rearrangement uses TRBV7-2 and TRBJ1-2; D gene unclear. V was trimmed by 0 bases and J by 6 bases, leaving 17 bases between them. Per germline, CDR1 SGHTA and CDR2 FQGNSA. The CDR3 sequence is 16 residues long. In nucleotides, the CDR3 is TGTGCCAGCAGCTTAGCGCTCGCCAATACGGAAGATGGCTACACCTTC. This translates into CASSLALANTEDGYTF.

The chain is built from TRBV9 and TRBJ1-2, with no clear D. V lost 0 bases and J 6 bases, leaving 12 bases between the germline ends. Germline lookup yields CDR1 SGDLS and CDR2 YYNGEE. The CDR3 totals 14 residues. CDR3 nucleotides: TGTGCCAGCAGCGTAGAAGGATTAAGCGATGGCTACACCTTC. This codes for CASSVEGLSDGYTF.

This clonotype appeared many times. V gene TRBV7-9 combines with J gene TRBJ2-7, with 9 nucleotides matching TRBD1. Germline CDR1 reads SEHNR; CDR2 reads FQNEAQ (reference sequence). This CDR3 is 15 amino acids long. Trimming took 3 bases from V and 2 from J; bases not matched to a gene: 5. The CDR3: CASSLEGQGAYEQYF. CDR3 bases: TGTGCCAGCAGCTTGGAGGGACAGGGAGCCTACGAGCAGTACTTC. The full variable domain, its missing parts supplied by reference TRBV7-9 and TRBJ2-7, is DTGVSQNPRHKITKRGQNVTFRCDPISEHNRLYWYRQTLGQGPEFLTYFQNEAQLEKSRLLSDRFSAERPKGSFSTLEIQRTEQGDSAMYLCASSLEGQGAYEQYFGPGTRLTVT.

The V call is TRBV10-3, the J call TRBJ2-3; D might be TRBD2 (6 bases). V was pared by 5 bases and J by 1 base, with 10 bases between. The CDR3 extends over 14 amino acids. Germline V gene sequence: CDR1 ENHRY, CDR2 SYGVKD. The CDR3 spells CAISPGDGTDTQYF. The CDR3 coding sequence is TGTGCCATCAGTCCGGGGGATGGCACAGATACGCAGTATTTT.

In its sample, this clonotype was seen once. Here the CDR3 DNA reads TGTGCCAGCAGCTTAGCTGGGACACTCCAAGAGACCCAGTACTTC. Encoded protein: CASSLAGTLQETQYF. The rearrangement uses TRBV7-8 and TRBJ2-5; possible D gene TRBD1, 6 bases. Trimming removed 0 bases at V and 1 base at J, with 9 bases between. CDR1 and CDR2 (germline): SGHVS, FQNEAQ. This CDR3 is built from 15 residues.

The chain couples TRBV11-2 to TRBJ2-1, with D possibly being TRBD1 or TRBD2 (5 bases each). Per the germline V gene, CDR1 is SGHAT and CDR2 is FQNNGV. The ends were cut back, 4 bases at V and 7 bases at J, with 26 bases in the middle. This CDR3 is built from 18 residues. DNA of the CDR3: TGTGCCAGCAGCTCAAAGGGAGTGGGGCGCGCAGGGAATAATGAGCAGTTCTTC. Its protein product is CASSSKGVGRAGNNEQFF.

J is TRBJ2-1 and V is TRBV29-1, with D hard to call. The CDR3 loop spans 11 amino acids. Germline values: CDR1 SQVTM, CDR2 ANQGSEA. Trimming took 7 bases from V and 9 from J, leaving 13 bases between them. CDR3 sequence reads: CSAQQVGEQFF. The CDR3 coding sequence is TGCAGCGCCCAACAAGTGGGTGAGCAGTTCTTC.

The CDR3 DNA follows: TGCGCCAGCAGCCTCCGGGACAGGGGAACTAACTATGGCTACACCTTC. Its translation is CASSLRDRGTNYGYTF. The chain combines TRBV4-1 with TRBJ1-2; 10 nucleotides match TRBD1. Germline values: CDR1 MGHRA, CDR2 YSYEKL. The CDR3 is 16 amino acids. V lost 4 bases, J lost 0 bases, and 5 bases stayed unmatched.

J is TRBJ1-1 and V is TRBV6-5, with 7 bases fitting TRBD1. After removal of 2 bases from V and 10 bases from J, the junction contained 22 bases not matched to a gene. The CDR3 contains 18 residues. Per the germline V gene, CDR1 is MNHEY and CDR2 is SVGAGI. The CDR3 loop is CASSYRQGGGRSPARAFF. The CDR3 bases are TGTGCCAGCAGTTACCGACAGGGAGGGGGAAGGTCGCCCGCTCGAGCTTTCTTT.

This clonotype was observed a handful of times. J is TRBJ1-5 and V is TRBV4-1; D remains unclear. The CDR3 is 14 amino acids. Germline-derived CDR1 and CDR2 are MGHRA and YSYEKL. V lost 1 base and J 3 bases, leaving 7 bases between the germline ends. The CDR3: CASSQGSDNQPQHF. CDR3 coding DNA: TGCGCCAGCAGCCAAGGCAGTGACAATCAGCCCCAGCATTTT.

The CDR3 spells CASGFNRGDNQPQHF. The CDR3 bases are TGTGCTAGTGGCTTTAACAGGGGTGACAATCAGCCCCAGCATTTT. The rearrangement joins TRBV12-5 to TRBJ1-5; 7 bases agree with TRBD1. The V gene's germline CDR1 is LGHNT and CDR2 FRNRAP. Germline trimming cut 6 bases from V and 3 bases from J; bases unmatched to any gene: 8. The CDR3 covers 15 residues.

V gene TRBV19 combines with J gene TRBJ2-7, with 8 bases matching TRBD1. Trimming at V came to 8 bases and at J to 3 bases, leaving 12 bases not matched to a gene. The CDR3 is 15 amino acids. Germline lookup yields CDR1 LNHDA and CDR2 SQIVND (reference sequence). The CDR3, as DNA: TGTGCCAGTTCGACAGGGGTCGTAGCCCTCTACGAGCAGTACTTC. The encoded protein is CASSTGVVALYEQYF.

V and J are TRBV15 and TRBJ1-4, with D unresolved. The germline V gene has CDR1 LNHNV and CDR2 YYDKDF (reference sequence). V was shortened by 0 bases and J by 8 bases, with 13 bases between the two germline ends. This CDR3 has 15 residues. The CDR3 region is CATSRERLLQEKLFF. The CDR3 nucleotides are TGTGCCACCAGCAGAGAACGGCTACTGCAAGAAAAACTGTTTTTT.

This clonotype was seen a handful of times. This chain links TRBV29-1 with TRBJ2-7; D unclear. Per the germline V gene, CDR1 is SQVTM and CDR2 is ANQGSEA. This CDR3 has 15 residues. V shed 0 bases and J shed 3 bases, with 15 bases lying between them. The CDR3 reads CSVEDSDGEDYEQYF. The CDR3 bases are TGCAGCGTTGAAGATTCGGACGGAGAAGACTACGAGCAGTACTTC.

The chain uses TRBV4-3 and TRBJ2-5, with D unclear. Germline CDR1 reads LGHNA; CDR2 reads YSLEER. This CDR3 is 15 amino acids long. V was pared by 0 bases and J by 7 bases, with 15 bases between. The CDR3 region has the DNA TGCGCCAGCAGCCAAGATACGGCATCCCGTGGGACCCAGTACTTC. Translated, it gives CASSQDTASRGTQYF.

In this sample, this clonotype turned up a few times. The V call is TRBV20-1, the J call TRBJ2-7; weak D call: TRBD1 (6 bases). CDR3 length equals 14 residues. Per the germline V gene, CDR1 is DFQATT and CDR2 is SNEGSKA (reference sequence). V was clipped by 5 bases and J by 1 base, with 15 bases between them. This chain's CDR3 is CSAFEDSPSYEQYF. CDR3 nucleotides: TGCAGTGCTTTTGAGGACAGCCCATCCTACGAGCAGTACTTC.

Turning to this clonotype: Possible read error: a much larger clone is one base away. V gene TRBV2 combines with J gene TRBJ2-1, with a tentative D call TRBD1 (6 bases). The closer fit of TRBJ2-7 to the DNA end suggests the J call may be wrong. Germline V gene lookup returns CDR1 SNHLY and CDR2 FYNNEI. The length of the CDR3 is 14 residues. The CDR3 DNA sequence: TGTGCCAGCGGACAGAGTAGCTCCTACAATGAGCAGTACTTC. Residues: CASGQSSSYNEQYF.

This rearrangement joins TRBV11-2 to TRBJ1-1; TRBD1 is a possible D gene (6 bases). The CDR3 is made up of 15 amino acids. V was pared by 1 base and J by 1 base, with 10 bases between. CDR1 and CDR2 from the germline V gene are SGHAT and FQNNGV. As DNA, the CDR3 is TGTGCCAGCAGCTTAGTTCTGGACAGGAACACTGAAGCTTTCTTT. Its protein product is CASSLVLDRNTEAFF.